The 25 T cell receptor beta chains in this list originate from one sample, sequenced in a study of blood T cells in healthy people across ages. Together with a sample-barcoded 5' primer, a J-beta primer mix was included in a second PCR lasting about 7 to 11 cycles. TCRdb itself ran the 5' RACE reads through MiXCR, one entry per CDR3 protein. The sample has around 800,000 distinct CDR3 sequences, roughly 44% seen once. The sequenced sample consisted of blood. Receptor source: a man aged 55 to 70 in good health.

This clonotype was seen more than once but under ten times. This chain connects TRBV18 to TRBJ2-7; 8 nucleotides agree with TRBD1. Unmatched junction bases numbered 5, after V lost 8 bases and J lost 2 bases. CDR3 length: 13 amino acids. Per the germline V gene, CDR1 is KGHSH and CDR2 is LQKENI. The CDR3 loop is CASRTGQAYEQYF. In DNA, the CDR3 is TGTGCCAGCCGCACGGGACAGGCCTACGAGCAGTACTTC.

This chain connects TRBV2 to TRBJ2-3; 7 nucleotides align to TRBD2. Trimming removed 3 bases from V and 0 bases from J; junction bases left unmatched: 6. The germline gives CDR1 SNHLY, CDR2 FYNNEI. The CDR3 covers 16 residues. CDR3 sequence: CASSEKLALSTDTQYF. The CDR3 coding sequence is TGTGCCAGCAGTGAGAAACTAGCGTTAAGCACAGATACGCAGTATTTT.

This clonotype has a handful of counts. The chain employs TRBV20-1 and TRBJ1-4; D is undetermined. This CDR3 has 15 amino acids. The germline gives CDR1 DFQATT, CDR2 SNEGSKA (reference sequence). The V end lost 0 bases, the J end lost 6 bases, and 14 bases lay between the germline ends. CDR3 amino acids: CSARDRARRDEKLFF. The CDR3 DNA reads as TGCAGTGCTAGAGATAGGGCAAGGCGGGATGAAAAACTGTTTTTT.

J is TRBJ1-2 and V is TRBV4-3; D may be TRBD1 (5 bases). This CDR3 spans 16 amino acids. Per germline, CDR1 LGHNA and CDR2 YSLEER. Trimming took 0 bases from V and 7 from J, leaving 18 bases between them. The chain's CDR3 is CASSQDRDGRWGGYTF. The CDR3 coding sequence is TGCGCCAGCAGCCAAGATCGGGACGGGAGGTGGGGTGGCTACACCTTC.

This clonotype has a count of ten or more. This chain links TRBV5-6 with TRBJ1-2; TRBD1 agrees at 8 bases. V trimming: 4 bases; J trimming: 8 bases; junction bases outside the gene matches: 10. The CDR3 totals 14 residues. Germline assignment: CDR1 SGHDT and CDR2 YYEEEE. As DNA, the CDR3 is TGTGCCAGCAGCGGGTCGACAGGGGCGCTCGGCTACACCTTC. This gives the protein CASSGSTGALGYTF. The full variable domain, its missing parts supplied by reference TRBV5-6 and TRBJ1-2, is DAGVTQSPTHLIKTRGQQVTLRCSPKSGHDTVSWYQQALGQGPQFIFQYYEEEERQRGNFPDRFSGHQFPNYSSELNVNALLLGDSALYLCASSGSTGALGYTFGSGTRLTVV.

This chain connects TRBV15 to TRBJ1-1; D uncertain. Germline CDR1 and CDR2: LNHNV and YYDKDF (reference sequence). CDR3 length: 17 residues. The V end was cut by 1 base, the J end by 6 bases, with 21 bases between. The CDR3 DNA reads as TGTGCCACCAGCAGAGCAGAAGCCGGGAAGGGAAAACCTGAAGCTTTCTTT. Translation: CATSRAEAGKGKPEAFF.

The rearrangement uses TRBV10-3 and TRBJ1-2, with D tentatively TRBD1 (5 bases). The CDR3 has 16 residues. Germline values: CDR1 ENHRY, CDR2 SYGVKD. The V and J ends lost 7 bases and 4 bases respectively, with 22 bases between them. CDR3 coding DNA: TGTGCCATCACCCCAGCGGAAGGTCTAGGGGTCTATGGCTACACCTTC. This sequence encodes CAITPAEGLGVYGYTF.

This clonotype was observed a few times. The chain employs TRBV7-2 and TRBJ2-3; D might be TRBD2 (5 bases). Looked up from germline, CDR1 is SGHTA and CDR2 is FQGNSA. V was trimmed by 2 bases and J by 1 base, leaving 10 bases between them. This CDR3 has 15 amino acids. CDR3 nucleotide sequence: TGTGCCAGCAGCTTAAGGGATAGCGGCACAGATACGCAGTATTTT. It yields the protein CASSLRDSGTDTQYF.

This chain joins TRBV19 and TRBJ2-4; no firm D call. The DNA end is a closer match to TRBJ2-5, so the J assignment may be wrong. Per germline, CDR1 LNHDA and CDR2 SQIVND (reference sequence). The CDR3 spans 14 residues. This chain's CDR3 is CASSIVATQETQYF. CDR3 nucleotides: TGTGCCAGTAGTATAGTTGCGACGCAAGAGACCCAGTACTTC.

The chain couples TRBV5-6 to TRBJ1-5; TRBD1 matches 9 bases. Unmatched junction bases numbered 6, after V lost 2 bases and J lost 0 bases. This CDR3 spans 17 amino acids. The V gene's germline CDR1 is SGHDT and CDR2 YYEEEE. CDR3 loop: CASSLQGAAISNQPQHF. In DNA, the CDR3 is TGTGCCAGCAGCTTACAGGGGGCCGCGATTAGCAATCAGCCCCAGCATTTT.

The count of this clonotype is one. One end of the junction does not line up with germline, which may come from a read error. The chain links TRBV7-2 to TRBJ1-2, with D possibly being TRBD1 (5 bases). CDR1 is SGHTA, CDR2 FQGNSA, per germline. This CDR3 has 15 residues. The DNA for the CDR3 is TGTGCCAGCAGCCGCGAGGGACTGGTGTACTATAGCTACACCTTC. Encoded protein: CASSREGLVYYSYTF.

This CDR3 is CAIKEAGPNYGYTF. The CDR3 DNA reads as TGTGCCATCAAAGAGGCCGGTCCTAACTATGGCTACACCTTC. V gene TRBV10-3 combines with J gene TRBJ1-2, with no clear D. This CDR3 comprises 14 residues. CDR1 and CDR2 from the germline V gene are ENHRY and SYGVKD. Trimming took off 7 bases at V and 0 bases at J, with 12 bases between the two ends.

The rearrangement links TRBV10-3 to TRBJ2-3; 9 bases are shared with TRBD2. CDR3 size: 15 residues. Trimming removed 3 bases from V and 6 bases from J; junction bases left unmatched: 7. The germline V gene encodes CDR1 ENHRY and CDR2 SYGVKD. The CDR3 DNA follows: TGTGCCATCAGTGATTTGCGGGGGGGCGTTGATACGCAGTATTTT. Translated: CAISDLRGGVDTQYF.

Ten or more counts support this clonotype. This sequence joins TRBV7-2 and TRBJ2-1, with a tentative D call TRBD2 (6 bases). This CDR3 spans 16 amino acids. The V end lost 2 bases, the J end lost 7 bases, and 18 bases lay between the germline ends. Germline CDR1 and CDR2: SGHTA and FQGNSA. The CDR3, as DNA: TGTGCCAGCAGCTTAAGCAGAACTAGCCTTATAAATGAGCAGTTCTTC. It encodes CASSLSRTSLINEQFF.

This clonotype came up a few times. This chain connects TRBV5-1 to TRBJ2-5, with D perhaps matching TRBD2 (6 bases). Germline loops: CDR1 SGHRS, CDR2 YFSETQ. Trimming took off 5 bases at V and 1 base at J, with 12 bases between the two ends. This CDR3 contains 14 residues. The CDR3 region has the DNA TGCGCCAGCAGGGTTAGCGGCTCCCAAGAGACCCAGTACTTC. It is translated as CASRVSGSQETQYF.

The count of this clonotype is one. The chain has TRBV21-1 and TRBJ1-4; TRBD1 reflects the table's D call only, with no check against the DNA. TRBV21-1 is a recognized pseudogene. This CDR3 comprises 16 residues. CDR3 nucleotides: TGTGCCAGCAGCCTCTGGGGGCGGGACAGGCACGAAAAACTGTTTTTT. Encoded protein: CASSLWGRDRHEKLFF.

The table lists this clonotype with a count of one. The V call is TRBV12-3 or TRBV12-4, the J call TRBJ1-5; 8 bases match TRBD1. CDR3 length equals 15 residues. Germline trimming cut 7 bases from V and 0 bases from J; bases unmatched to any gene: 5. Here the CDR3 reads CASKRQGNSNQPQHF. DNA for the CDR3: TGTGCCAGCAAACGACAGGGGAATAGCAATCAGCCCCAGCATTTT.

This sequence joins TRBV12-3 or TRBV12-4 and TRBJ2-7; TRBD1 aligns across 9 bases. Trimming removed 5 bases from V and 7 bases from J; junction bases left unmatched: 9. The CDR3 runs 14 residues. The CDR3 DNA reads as TGTGCCAGCAGTGTAAGGGACAGGGCGGGTGAGCAGTACTTC. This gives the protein CASSVRDRAGEQYF.

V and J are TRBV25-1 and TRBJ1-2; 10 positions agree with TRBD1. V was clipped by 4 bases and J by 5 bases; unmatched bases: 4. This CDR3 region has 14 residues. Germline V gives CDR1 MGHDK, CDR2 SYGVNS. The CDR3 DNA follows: TGTGCCAGCAGTGCAGGACAGGGGGAATATGGCTACACCTTC. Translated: CASSAGQGEYGYTF.

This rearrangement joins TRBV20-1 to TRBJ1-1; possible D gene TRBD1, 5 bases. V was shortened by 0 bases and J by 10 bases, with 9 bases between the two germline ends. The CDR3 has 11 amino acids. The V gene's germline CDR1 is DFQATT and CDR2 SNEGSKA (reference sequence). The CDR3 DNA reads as TGCAGTGCTAGAGATGGGGGGGTAGCTTTCTTT. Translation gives CSARDGGVAFF.

CDR3 residues: CASSKGPGVTYEQYF. As DNA, the CDR3 is TGTGCCAGCAGCAAGGGTCCAGGGGTAACGTACGAGCAGTACTTC. The chain has TRBV7-9 and TRBJ2-7; possibly TRBD1 for D (6 bases). This CDR3 has 15 amino acids. CDR1 SEHNR and CDR2 FQNEAQ come from the germline V gene (reference sequence). V dropped 5 bases and J dropped 4 bases, with 18 bases sitting between them.

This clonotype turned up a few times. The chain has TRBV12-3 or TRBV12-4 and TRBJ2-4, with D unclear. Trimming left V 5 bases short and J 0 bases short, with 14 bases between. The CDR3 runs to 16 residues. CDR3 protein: CASSLQSLIAKNIQYF. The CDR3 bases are TGTGCCAGCAGTCTCCAGAGCTTAATAGCCAAAAACATTCAGTACTTC.

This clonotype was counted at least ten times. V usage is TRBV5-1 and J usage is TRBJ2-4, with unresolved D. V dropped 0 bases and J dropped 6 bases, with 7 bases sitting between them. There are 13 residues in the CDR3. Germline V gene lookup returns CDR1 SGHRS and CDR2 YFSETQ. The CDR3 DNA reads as TGCGCCAGCAGCTTGGGTACATTAAACATTCAGTACTTC. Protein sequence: CASSLGTLNIQYF.

In DNA, the CDR3 is TGCGCCAGCAGCCAAGTATACGGGGCCCAGAATGAGCAGTTCTTC. Its protein product is CASSQVYGAQNEQFF. The V call is TRBV4-3, the J call TRBJ2-1, with D perhaps given as TRBD1 or TRBD2 (5 bases each). V dropped 1 base and J dropped 7 bases, with 14 bases sitting between them. Germline assignment: CDR1 LGHNA and CDR2 YSLEER. This CDR3 has 15 amino acids.

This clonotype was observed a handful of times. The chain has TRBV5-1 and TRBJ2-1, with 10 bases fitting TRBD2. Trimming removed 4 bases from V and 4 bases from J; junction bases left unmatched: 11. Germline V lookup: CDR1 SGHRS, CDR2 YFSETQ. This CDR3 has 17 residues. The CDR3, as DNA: TGCGCCAGCAGCCCTAGCGGGGGCCCCAACCGTTACAATGAGCAGTTCTTC. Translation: CASSPSGGPNRYNEQFF.